This TCR beta chain was recovered during a study of regulatory T cells in long-lasting Graves disease. Study information: Newly diagnosed Graves' patients had under 3 months of antithyroid drugs.

iRepertoire HTBI primers and Arm-PCR of CDR3 regions built TCR beta libraries. TCRdb fed the multiplex PCR reads into MiXCR, producing one record per CDR3 protein. The sample holds about 400,000 distinct CDR3 sequences, about 17% seen once. CDR3 length equals 15 residues. Germline V gene data show CDR1 as LNHDA and CDR2 as SQIVND (reference sequence). Trimming shortened V by 5 bases and J by 1 base, and 12 bases separated the two germline ends. The sample's time point: newly diagnosed GD, antithyroid drugs for less than 3 months. From PBMCs, RNA was extracted and then used to make the TCR library. Study conclusions and caveats: TCR diversity was lower in persistent Graves' patients (versus newly diagnosed ones). TRBV28, TRBJ1-2 and TRBJ2-5 were favored in persistent disease.

This clonotype has more than one count but fewer than ten. Its antigen is not known. These data also formed part of another study, on T cells in Graves' hyperthyroidism and ophthalmopathy. That work states: Disease duration under 2 months; hyperthyroidism patients were aged 18 to 65.

This receptor was taken from a woman younger than 30 with Graves disease. The sample here was peripheral blood mononuclear cells (PBMCs), taken at new diagnosis, from a patient treated with antithyroid drugs. The chain couples TRBV19 to TRBJ1-5, with no clear D. The CDR3 coding sequence is TGTGCCAGTAGTTTGTGGGTGCAGAGCAATCAGCCCCAGCATTTT. Protein product: CASSLWVQSNQPQHF.